This TCR beta chain was captured by sequencing in a study of OX40 agonist ivuxolimab in advanced cancers. The wider study: Three patients, one with hepatocellular carcinoma and two with cutaneous melanoma, responded partially. Study conclusions and caveats: Clonal expansion was among the lowest in partial responders at 0.1-3.0 mg/kg, especially CD8+.

This clone was detected a few times. What it binds is not known. This CDR3 is built from 15 residues. With 7 bases removed from V and 0 bases from J, the gap between germline ends came to 13 bases. CDR1 and CDR2 (germline): SNHLY, FYNNEI. The table came from immunoSEQ multiplex PCR; TCRdb's copy has only in-frame clones and leaves some out. Of 20,000 to 25,000 clones in the sample, 75% to 90% were seen once. The sample in question was CD4+ or CD8+ T cells sorted from blood, obtained in a trial of the OX40 agonist ivuxolimab. This sequence joins TRBV2 and TRBJ2-1; D possibly corresponds to TRBD2 (6 bases). This clonotype originated in an adult with an advanced solid tumor such as melanoma, head and neck, liver or kidney cancer. The DNA of the CDR3 is TGTGCCAGCAAAACGGCGGGGTACTCCTACAATGAGCAGTTCTTC. The encoded protein is CASKTAGYSYNEQFF.